The rows below give T cell receptor beta chains drawn from one sample of a study of blood T cell repertoires in COVID-19. Only in-frame clones appear in the TCRdb table, and some are missing; sequencing was by immunoSEQ multiplex PCR. The sample has roughly 210,000 clones, 88% seen once. The sample consisted of peripheral blood. The receptor set was obtained from a man aged 65 to 79 with acute or convalescent COVID-19. CDR3s include the opening cysteine and the closing phenylalanine or tryptophan. The order of the fields is CDR3 protein, CDR3 DNA, clone size, D gene, J gene, V gene. A D gene is named only where the DNA matches it firmly. Not every row has a clone size; where given, it reads once, few, many or a size class.

CASSLAVRDTGELFF	TGTGCCAGCAGCTTGGCCGTGCGAGACACCGGGGAGCTGTTTTTT	few	NA	TRBJ2-2	TRBV5-8
CASSTQGSGNTIYF	TGTGCCAGCAGTACACAGGGGTCTGGAAACACCATATATTTT	NA	TRBD1	TRBJ1-3	TRBV5-6
CASSIAQTQNYGYTF	TGTGCCAGTAGTATAGCCCAGACACAAAACTATGGCTACACCTTC	NA	NA	TRBJ1-2	TRBV19
CASSKTSDRETQYF	TGTGCCAGCAGCAAAACTAGCGACCGGGAGACCCAGTACTTC	NA	TRBD2	TRBJ2-5	TRBV7-9
CASSWGGTSNEKLFF	TGCGCCAGCAGCTGGGGAGGGACAAGTAATGAAAAACTGTTTTTT	NA	NA	TRBJ1-4	TRBV5-1
CASSVAQSYTF	TGTGCCAGCAGCGTAGCACAATCCTACACCTTC	once	NA	TRBJ1-2	TRBV9
CATNDQTGPNEKLFF	TGTGCCACCAACGACCAGACAGGTCCTAATGAAAAACTGTTTTTT	NA	NA	TRBJ1-4	TRBV19
CASSLGGSGSTEAFF	TGTGCCAGCAGCTTGGGGGGCTCAGGGTCCACTGAAGCTTTCTTT	NA	NA	TRBJ1-1	TRBV5-4
CASSQDWRGFGAMNTEAFF	TGCGCCAGCAGCCAAGATTGGCGAGGGTTCGGAGCGATGAACACTGAAGCTTTCTTT	NA	NA	TRBJ1-1	TRBV4-3
CASSLGTEAFF	TGCGCCAGCAGTCTCGGCACTGAAGCTTTCTTT	NA	NA	TRBJ1-1	TRBV23-1
CASRENGGNQPQHF	TGTGCCAGCAGAGAAAACGGAGGCAATCAGCCCCAGCATTTT	NA	NA	TRBJ1-5	TRBV2
CASYRGSETEAFF	TGTGCCAGCTACAGGGGAAGTGAGACTGAAGCTTTCTTT	NA	TRBD1	TRBJ1-1	TRBV7-2
CASSIDTTGDSNTGELFF	TGTGCCAGTAGTATAGACACGACAGGGGATTCGAACACCGGGGAGCTGTTTTTT	NA	TRBD1	TRBJ2-2	TRBV19
CAAAPNSNQPQHF	TGTGCCGCTGCCCCTAATAGCAATCAGCCCCAGCATTTT	NA	NA	TRBJ1-5	TRBV6-5
CASSGTSAVNEQFF	TGTGCCAGCAGTGGGACTAGCGCCGTAAATGAGCAGTTCTTC	NA	TRBD2	TRBJ2-1	TRBV28
CASRLSGRASEQFF	TGTGCCAGCAGGCTTAGCGGGAGGGCCTCTGAGCAGTTCTTC	NA	TRBD2	TRBJ2-1	TRBV25-1